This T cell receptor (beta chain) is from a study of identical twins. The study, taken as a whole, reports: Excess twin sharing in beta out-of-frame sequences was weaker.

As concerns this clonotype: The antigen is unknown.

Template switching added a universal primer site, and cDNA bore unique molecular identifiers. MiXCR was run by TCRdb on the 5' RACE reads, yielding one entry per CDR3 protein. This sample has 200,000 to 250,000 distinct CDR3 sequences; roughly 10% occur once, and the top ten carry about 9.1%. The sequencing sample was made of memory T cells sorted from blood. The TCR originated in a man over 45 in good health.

The CDR3 spells CASSFKGARPQHF. CDR3 in DNA: TGTGCCAGTAGTTTTAAGGGGGCTCGGCCCCAGCATTTT. The genes are TRBV19 and TRBJ1-5; 7 positions agree with TRBD1. With 5 bases clipped from V and 9 bases from J, the junction kept 7 bases outside the gene matches. The V gene's germline CDR1 is LNHDA and CDR2 SQIVND (reference sequence). The CDR3 length is 13 residues.